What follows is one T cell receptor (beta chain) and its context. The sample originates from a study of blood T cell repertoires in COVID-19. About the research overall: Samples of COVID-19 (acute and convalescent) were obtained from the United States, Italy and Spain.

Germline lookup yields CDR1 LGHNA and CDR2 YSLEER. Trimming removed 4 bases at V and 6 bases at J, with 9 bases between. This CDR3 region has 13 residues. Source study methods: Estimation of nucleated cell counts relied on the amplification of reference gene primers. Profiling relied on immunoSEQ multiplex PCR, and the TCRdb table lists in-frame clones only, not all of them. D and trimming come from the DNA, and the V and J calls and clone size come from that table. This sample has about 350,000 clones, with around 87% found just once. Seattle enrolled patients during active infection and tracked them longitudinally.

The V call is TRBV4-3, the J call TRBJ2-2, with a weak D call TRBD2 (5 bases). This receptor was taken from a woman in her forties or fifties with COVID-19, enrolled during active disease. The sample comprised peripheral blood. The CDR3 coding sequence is TGCGCCAGCAGCCGGACCGGGGCCGGGGAGCTGTTTTTT. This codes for CASSRTGAGELFF.